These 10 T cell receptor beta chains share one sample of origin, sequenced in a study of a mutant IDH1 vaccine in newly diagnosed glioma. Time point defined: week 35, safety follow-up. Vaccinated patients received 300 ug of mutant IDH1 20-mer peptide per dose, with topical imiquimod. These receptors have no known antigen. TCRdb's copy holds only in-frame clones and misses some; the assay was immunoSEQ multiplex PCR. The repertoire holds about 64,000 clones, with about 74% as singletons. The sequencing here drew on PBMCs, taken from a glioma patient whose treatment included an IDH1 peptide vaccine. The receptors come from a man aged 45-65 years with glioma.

The CDR3 sequence: CASRSTVNTEAFF. The CDR3 DNA follows: TGTGCCAGTAGGTCGACAGTTAACACTGAAGCTTTCTTT. The genes are TRBV19 and TRBJ1-1; weak D call: TRBD1 (5 bases). CDR1 and CDR2 from the germline V gene are LNHDA and SQIVND (reference sequence). V dropped 6 bases and J dropped 2 bases, with 10 bases sitting between them. There are 13 residues in the CDR3.

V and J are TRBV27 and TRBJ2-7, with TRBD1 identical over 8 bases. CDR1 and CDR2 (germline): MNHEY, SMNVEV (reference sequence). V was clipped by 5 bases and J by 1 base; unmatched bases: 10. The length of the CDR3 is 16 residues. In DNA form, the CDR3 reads TGTGCCAGCAGTCCTATAACGGGACAGGTTTCCTACGAGCAGTACTTC. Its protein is CASSPITGQVSYEQYF.

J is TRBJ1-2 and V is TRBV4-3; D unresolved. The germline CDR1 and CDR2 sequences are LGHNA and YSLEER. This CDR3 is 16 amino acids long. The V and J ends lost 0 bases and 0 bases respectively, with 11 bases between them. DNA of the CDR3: TGCGCCAGCAGCCAAGATGGTACGGGCGCTAACTATGGCTACACCTTC. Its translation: CASSQDGTGANYGYTF.

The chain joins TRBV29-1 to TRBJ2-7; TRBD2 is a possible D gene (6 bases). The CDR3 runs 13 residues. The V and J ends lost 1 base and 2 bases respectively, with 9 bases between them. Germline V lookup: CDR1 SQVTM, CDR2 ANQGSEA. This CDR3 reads CSVEGGLAYEQYF. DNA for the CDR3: TGCAGCGTTGAAGGGGGACTGGCCTACGAGCAGTACTTC.

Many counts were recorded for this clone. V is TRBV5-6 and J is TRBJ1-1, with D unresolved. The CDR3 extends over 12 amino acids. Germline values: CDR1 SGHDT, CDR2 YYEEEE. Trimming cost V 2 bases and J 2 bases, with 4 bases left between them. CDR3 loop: CASSFLNTEAFF. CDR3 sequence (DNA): TGTGCCAGCAGCTTTCTTAACACTGAAGCTTTCTTT.

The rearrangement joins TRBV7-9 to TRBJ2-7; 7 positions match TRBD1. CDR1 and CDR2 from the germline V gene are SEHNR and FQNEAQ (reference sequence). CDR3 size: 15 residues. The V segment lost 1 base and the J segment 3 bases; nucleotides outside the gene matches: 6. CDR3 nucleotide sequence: TGTGCCAGCAGCTTAGGAGGGGGCCGGGTCTACGAGCAGTACTTC. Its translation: CASSLGGGRVYEQYF.

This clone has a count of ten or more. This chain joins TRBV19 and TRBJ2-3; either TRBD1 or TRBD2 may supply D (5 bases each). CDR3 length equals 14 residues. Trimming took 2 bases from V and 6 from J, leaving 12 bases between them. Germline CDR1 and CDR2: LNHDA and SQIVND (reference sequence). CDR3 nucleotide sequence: TGTGCCAGTAGTATATTTCAGGGAGCGGATACGCAGTATTTT. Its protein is CASSIFQGADTQYF.

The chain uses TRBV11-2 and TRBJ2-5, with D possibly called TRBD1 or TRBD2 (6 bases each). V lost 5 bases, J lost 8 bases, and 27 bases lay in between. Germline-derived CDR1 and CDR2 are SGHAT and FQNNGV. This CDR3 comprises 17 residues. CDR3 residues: CASSPRGRRPGVVTQYF. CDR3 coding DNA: TGTGCCAGCAGCCCCCGAGGGAGGCGGCCAGGGGTTGTCACCCAGTACTTC.

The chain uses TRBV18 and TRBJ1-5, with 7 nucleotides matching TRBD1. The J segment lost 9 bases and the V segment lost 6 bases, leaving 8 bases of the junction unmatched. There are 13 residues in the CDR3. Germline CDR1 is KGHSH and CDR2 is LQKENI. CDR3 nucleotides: TGTGCCAGCTCGCGAGGACAGGCTAGGCCCCAGCATTTT. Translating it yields CASSRGQARPQHF.

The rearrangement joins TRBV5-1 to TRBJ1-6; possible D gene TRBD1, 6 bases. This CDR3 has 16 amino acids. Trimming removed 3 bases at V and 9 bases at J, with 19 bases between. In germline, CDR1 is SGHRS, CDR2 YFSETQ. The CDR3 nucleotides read TGCGCCAGCAGCTCCGCCACCGGGGGCTCTGGTTCACCCCTCCACTTT. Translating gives CASSSATGGSGSPLHF.